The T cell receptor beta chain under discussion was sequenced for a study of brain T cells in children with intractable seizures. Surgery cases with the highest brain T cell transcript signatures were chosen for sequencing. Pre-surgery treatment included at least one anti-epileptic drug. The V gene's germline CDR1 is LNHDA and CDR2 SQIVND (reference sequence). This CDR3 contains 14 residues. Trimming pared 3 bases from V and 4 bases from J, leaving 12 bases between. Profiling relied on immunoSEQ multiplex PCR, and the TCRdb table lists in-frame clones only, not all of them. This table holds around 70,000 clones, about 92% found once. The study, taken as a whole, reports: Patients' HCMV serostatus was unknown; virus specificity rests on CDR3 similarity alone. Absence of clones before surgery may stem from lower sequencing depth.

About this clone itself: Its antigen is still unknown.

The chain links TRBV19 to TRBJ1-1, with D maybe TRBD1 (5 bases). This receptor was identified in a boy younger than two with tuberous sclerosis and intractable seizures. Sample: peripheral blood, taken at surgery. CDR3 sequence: CASSIGGAGTEAFF. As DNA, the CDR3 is TGTGCCAGTAGTATTGGGGGAGCGGGCACTGAAGCTTTCTTT.